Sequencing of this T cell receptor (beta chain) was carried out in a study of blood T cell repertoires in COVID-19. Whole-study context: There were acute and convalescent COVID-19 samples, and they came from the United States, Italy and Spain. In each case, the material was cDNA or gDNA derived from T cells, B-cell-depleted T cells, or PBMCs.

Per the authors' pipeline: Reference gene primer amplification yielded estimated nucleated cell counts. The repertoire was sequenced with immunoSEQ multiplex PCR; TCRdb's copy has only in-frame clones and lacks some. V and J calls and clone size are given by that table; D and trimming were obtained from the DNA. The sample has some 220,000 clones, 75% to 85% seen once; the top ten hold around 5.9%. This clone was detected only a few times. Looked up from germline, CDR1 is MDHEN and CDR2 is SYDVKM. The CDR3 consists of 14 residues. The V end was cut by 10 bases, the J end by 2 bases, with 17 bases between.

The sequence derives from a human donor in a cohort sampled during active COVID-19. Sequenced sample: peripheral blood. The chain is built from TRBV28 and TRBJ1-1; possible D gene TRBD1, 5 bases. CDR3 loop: CAIETVSVNTEAFF. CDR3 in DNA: TGTGCCATCGAGACAGTCTCTGTTAACACTGAAGCTTTCTTT. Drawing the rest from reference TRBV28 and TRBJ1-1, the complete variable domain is DVKVTQSSRYLVKRTGEKVFLECVQDMDHENMFWYRQDPGLGLRLIYFSYDVKMKEKGDIPEGYSVSREKKERFSLILESASTNQTSMYLCAIETVSVNTEAFFGQGTRLTVV.